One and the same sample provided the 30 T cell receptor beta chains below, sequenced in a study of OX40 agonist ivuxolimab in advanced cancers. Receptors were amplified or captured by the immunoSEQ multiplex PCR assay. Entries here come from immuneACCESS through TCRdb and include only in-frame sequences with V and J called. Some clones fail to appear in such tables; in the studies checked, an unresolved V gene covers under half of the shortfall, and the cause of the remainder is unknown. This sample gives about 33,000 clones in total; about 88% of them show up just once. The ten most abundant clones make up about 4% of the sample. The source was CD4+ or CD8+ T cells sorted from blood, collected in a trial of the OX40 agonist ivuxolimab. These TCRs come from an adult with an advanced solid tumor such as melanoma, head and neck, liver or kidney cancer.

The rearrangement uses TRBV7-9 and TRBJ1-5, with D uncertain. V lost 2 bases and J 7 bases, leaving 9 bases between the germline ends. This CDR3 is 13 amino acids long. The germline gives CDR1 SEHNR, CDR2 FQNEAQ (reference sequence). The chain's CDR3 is CASSLSNAQPQHF. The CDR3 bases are TGTGCCAGCAGCTTATCAAACGCCCAGCCCCAGCATTTT.

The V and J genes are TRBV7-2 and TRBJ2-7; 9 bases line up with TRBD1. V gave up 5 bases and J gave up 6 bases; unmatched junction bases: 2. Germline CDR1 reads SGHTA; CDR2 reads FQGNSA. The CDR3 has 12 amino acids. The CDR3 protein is CASSRTGVEQYF. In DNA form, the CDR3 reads TGTGCCAGCAGCAGGACAGGGGTCGAGCAGTACTTC.

The CDR3 spells CASSSQGGGNTIYF. The CDR3, as DNA: TGTGCCAGCAGTTCCCAGGGTGGCGGAAACACCATATATTTT. The chain joins TRBV6-5 to TRBJ1-3, with D maybe TRBD1 (5 bases). Trimming stripped 4 bases from V and 4 bases from J, with 11 bases between. Per the germline V gene, CDR1 is MNHEY and CDR2 is SVGAGI. The CDR3 is 14 residues long.

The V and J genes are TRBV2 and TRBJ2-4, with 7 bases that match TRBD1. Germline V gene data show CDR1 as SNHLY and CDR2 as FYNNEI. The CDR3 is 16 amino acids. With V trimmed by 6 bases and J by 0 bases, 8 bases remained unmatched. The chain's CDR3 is CASRRGQTLAKNIQYF. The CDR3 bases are TGTGCCAGCAGGAGGGGACAGACTCTAGCCAAAAACATTCAGTACTTC.

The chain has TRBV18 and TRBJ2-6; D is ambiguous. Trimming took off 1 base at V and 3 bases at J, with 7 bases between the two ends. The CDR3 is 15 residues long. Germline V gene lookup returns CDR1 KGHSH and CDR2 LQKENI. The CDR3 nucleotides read TGTGCCAGCTCACCACAGCCTAGTGGGGCCAACGTCCTGACTTTC. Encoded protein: CASSPQPSGANVLTF.

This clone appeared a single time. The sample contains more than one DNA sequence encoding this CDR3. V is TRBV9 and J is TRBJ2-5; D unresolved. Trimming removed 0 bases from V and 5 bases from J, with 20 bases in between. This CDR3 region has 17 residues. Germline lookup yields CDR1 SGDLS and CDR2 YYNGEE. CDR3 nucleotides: TGTGCCAGCAGCGTAGGTGAAGGCATTGAGTCCCAGGAGACCCAGTACTTC. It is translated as CASSVGEGIESQETQYF.

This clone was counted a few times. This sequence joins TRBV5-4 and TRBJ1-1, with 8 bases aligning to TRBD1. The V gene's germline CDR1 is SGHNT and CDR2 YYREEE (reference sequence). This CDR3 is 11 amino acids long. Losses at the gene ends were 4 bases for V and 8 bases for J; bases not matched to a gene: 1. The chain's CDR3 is CASSRQGEAFF. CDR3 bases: TGTGCCAGCAGCCGACAGGGGGAAGCTTTCTTT. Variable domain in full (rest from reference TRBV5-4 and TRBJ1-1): ETGVTQSPTHLIKTRGQQVTLRCSSQSGHNTVSWYQQALGQGPQFIFQYYREEENGRGNFPPRFSGLQFPNYSSELNVNALELDDSALYLCASSRQGEAFFGQGTRLTVV.

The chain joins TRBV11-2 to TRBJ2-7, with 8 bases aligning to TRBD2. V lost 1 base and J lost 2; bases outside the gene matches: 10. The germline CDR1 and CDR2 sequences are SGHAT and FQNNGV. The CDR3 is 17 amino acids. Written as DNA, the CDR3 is TGTGCCAGCAGCTTAGTAGGTAGCGGGACCTCTACCTACGAGCAGTACTTC. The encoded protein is CASSLVGSGTSTYEQYF. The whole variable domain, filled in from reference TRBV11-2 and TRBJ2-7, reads EAGVAQSPRYKIIEKRQSVAFWCNPISGHATLYWYQQILGQGPKLLIQFQNNGVVDDSQLPKDRFSAERLKGVDSTLKIQPAKLEDSAVYLCASSLVGSGTSTYEQYFGPGTRLTVT.

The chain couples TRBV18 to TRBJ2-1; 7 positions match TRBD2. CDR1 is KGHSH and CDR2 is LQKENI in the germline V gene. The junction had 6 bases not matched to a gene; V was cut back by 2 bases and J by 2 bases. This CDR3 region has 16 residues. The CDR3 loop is CASSPTAAGAYNEQFF. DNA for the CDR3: TGTGCCAGCTCACCAACAGCCGCGGGAGCCTACAATGAGCAGTTCTTC.

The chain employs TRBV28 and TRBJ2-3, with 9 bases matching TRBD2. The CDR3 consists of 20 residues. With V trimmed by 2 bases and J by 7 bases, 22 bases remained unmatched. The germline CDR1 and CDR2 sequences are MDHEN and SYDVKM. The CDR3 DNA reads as TGTGCCAGCAGTTTAATTAGTTTTTCATCAGCGGCGGGAGGGCCAAATACGCAGTATTTT. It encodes CASSLISFSSAAGGPNTQYF.

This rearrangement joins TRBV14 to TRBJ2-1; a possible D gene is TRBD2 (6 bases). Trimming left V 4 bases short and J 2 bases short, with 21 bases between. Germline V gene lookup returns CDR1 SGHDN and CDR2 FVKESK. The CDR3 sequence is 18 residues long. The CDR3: CASSLPRLGLTTYNEQFF. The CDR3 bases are TGTGCCAGCAGCCTCCCTCGCCTCGGACTAACTACCTACAATGAGCAGTTCTTC.

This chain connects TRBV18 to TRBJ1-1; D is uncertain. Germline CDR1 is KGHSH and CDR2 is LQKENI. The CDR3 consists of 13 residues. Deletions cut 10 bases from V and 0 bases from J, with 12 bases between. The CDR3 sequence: CATRTVMNTEAFF. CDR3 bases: TGTGCCACCCGGACCGTTATGAACACTGAAGCTTTCTTT.

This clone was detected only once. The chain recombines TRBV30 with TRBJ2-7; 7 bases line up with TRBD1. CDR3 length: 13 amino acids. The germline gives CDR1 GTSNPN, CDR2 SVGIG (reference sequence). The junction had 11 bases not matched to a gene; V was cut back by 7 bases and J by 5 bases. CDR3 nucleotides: TGTGCCTTTAATAGACAGGGTATCCACGAGCAGTACTTC. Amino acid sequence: CAFNRQGIHEQYF. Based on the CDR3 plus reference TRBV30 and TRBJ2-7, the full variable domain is SQTIHQWPATLVQPVGSPLSLECTVEGTSNPNLYWYRQAAGRGLQLLFYSVGIGQISSEVPQNLSASRPQDRQFILSSKKLLLSDSGFYLCAFNRQGIHEQYFGPGTRLTVT.

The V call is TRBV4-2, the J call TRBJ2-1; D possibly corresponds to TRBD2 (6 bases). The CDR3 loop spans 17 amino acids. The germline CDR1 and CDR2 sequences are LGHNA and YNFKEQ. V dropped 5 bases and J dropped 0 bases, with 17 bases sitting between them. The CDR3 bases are TGTGCCAGCAGCAACCAAAACGTCGGGGGCTCCTACAATGAGCAGTTCTTC. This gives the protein CASSNQNVGGSYNEQFF.

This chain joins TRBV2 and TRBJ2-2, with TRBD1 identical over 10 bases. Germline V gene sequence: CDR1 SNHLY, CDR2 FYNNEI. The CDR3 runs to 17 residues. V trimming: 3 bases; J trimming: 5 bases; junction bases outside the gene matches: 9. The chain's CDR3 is CASSDSMDRGWTGELFF. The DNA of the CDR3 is TGTGCCAGCAGTGACTCGATGGACAGGGGGTGGACCGGGGAGCTGTTTTTT.

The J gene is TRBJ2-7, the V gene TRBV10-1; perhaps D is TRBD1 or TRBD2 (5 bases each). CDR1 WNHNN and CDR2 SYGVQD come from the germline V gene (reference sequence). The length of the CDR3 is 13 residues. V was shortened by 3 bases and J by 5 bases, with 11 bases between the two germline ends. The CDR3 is CASSDSGRHEQYF. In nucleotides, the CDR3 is TGCGCCAGCAGTGATTCGGGACGACACGAGCAGTACTTC.

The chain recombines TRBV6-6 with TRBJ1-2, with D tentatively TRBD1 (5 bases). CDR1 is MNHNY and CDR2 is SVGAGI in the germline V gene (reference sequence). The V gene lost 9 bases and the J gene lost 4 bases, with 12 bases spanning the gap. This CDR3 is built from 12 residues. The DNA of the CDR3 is TGTGCCAGTTCCCGGGACTCCTATGGCTACACCTTC. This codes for CASSRDSYGYTF.

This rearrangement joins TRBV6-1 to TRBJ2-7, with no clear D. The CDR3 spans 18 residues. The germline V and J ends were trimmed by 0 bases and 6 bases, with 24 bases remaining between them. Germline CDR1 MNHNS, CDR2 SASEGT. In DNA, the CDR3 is TGTGCCAGCAGTGAAGCCCTAAGACCGTTGAGGCCAGCATCCGAGCAGTACTTC. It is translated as CASSEALRPLRPASEQYF.

CDR3: CASSLMSQRRGAVMNQPQHF. The CDR3 DNA reads as TGTGCCAGCAGTTTAATGTCCCAGCGCAGAGGGGCCGTAATGAATCAGCCCCAGCATTTT. V is TRBV28 and J is TRBJ1-5, with D possibly TRBD1 on 5 matching bases. In germline, CDR1 is MDHEN, CDR2 SYDVKM. This CDR3 comprises 20 residues. V lost 2 bases to trimming and J lost 4 bases, with 27 bases between them.

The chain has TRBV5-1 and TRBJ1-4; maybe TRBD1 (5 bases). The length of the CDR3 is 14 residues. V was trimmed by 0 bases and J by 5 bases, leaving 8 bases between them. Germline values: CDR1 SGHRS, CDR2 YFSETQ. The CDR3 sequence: CASSLGQKNEKLFF. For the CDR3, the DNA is TGCGCCAGCAGCTTGGGACAGAAGAATGAAAAACTGTTTTTT.

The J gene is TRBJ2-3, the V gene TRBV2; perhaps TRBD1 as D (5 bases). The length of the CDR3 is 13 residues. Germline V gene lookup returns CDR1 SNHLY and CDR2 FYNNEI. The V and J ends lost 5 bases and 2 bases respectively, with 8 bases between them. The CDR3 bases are TGTGCCAGCAGTAAGGACACCACAGATACGCAGTATTTT. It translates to CASSKDTTDTQYF.

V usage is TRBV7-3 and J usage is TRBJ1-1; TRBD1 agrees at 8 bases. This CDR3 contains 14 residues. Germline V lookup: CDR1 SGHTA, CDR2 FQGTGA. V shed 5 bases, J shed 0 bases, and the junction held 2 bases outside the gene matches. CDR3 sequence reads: CASSPGQVNTEAFF. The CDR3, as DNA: TGTGCCAGCAGCCCGGGACAGGTGAACACTGAAGCTTTCTTT.

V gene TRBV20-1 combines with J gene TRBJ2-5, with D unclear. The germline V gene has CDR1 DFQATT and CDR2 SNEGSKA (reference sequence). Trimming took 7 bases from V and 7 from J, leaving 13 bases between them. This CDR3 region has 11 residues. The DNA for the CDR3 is TGCAGTGTACCTTTAACCGGGACCCAGTACTTC. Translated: CSVPLTGTQYF.

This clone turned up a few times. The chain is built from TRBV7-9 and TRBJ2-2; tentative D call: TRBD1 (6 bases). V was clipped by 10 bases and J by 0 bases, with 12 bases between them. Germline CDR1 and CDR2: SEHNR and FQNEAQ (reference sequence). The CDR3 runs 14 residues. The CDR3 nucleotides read TGTGCCACAGCAACAGGGTCGAACACCGGGGAGCTGTTTTTT. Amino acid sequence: CATATGSNTGELFF.

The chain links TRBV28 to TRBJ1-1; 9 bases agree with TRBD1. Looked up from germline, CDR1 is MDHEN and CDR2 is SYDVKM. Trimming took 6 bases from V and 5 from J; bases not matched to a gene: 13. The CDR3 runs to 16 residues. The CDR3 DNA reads TGTGCCAGCAGGCTACTTGAGGGACAGGGAAGGACTGAAGCTTTCTTT. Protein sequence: CASRLLEGQGRTEAFF.

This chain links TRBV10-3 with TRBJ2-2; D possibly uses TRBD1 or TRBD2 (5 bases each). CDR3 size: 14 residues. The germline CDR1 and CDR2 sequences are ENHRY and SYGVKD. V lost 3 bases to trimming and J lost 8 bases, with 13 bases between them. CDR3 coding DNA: TGTGCCATCAGTGAAAATTGGAGGACAGGGGAGCTGTTTTTT. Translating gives CAISENWRTGELFF.

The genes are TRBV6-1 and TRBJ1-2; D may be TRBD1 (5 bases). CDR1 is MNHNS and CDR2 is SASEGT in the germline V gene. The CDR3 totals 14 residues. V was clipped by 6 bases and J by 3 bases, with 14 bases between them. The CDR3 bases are TGTGCCAGCAGGTGGGGGTCCTCGGACTATGGCTACACCTTC. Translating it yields CASRWGSSDYGYTF.

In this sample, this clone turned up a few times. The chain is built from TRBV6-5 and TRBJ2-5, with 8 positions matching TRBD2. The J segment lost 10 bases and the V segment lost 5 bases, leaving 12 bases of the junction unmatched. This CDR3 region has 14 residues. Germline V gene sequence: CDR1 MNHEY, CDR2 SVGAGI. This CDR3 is CASSLRQSRGVQYF. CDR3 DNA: TGTGCCAGCAGTCTAAGACAGTCGCGGGGGGTCCAGTACTTC.

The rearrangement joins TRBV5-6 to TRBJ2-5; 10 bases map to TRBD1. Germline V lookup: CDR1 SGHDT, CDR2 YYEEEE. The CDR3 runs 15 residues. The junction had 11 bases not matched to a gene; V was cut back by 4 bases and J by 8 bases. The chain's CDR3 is CASSLPGTGVPTQYF. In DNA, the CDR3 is TGTGCCAGCAGCCTACCCGGGACAGGGGTCCCAACCCAGTACTTC.

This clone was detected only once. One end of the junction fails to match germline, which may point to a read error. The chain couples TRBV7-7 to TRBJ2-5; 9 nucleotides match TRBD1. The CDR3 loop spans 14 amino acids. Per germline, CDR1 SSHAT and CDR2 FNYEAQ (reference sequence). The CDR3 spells CASSLGTGRETQYF. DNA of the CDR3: TGTGCTAGCAGCTTAGGGACAGGGCGAGAGACCCAGTACTTC.